Presented here are 32 T cell receptor beta chains from one specimen sequenced in a study of T cells in localized non-small cell lung cancer (dated by TCRdb to about 2020). Libraries were built with the immunoSEQ multiplex PCR assay. Sourced from immuneACCESS, this table was stored by TCRdb with only in-frame sequences that have V and J called. A share of the clones is absent; for the studies checked, an unresolved V gene accounts for under half, and the remainder has no known explanation. In this sample the table shows roughly 50,000 clones, around 83% of which occur a single time. 15% to 20% of the sample is in the top ten clones. Here the sequenced sample was peripheral blood, taken before any cancer treatment. The receptors come from a female donor aged 60 or older with stage II squamous cell lung carcinoma.

V gene TRBV4-3 combines with J gene TRBJ1-5; 8 bases agree with TRBD1. The CDR3 spans 15 residues. Germline trimming cut 0 bases from V and 6 bases from J; bases unmatched to any gene: 4. CDR1 LGHNA and CDR2 YSLEER come from the germline V gene. The CDR3 loop reads CASSQDLDRVQPQHF. The CDR3 DNA is TGCGCCAGCAGCCAAGATTTGGACAGGGTTCAGCCCCAGCATTTT.

This rearrangement joins TRBV5-1 to TRBJ2-5; 10 bases are shared with TRBD2. The CDR3 contains 16 residues. V lost 5 bases and J lost 4; bases outside the gene matches: 11. Germline CDR1 SGHRS, CDR2 YFSETQ. The CDR3 spells CASRELAGPPRETQYF. CDR3 in DNA: TGCGCCAGCAGGGAACTAGCGGGGCCGCCCCGAGAGACCCAGTACTTC.

This clone was detected once. J is TRBJ2-4 and V is TRBV9; unclear D gene. CDR1 is SGDLS and CDR2 is YYNGEE in the germline V gene. Trimming removed 0 bases from V and 0 bases from J, with 10 bases in between. The CDR3 sequence is 16 residues long. The CDR3 nucleotides read TGTGCCAGCAGCGTAGAGGCAGGTGGAGCCAAAAACATTCAGTACTTC. Translating gives CASSVEAGGAKNIQYF.

The rearrangement uses TRBV19 and TRBJ1-2; D is possibly TRBD1 (6 bases). CDR3 length: 14 amino acids. Trimming removed 5 bases from V and 4 bases from J, with 14 bases in between. Germline-derived CDR1 and CDR2 are LNHDA and SQIVND (reference sequence). The DNA for the CDR3 is TGTGCCAGTAGTCGTGGGGGCGAGGCCTATGGCTACACCTTC. Its protein product is CASSRGGEAYGYTF.

This rearrangement joins TRBV29-1 to TRBJ2-1, with TRBD2 identical over 7 bases. CDR1 is SQVTM and CDR2 is ANQGSEA in the germline V gene. The CDR3 length is 14 residues. V shed 4 bases and J 5 bases; nucleotides not matched to a gene: 8. CDR3 protein: CSVGQRGGNNEQFF. CDR3 in DNA: TGCAGCGTTGGCCAGCGGGGAGGGAACAATGAGCAGTTCTTC.

CDR3 residues: CASSIGTGGKTEAFF. Written as DNA, the CDR3 is TGTGCCAGTAGTATAGGGACAGGGGGCAAAACTGAAGCTTTCTTT. The chain is built from TRBV19 and TRBJ1-1, with TRBD1 identical over 11 bases. The CDR3 has 15 amino acids. Germline lookup yields CDR1 LNHDA and CDR2 SQIVND (reference sequence). J lost 5 bases, V lost 1 base, and 3 bases had no gene match.

The J gene is TRBJ2-3, the V gene TRBV23-1, with 7 bases that match TRBD1. TRBV23-1 is placed among ORFs of uncertain function. J gave up 1 base and V 6 bases, and 7 bases lay outside the gene matches. The CDR3 has 15 amino acids. CDR3 nucleotides: TGCGCCAGCAGACCAACAGGGGCGGGCACAGATACGCAGTATTTT. Translating gives CASRPTGAGTDTQYF.

The chain carries TRBV4-2 and TRBJ1-6; D possibly corresponds to TRBD1 (5 bases). The CDR3 has 14 amino acids. CDR1 is LGHNA and CDR2 is YNFKEQ in the germline V gene. Trimming shortened V by 3 bases and J by 15 bases, and 18 bases separated the two germline ends. The CDR3 bases are TGTGCCAGCAGCCAGGGAGGTGACAGTCGAGTCCTCCACTTT. Translating gives CASSQGGDSRVLHF.

This chain uses TRBV7-6 with TRBJ1-3; no definite D call. There are 14 residues in the CDR3. Germline V gene sequence: CDR1 SGHVS, CDR2 FNYEAQ. Trimming took off 1 base at V and 0 bases at J, with 4 bases between the two ends. The DNA of the CDR3 is TGTGCCAGCAGCTTAGAGACCTCTGGAAACACCATATATTTT. Its protein is CASSLETSGNTIYF.

This chain connects TRBV7-9 to TRBJ2-7, with a possible D match to TRBD2 (6 bases). V lost 1 base and J 0 bases, leaving 10 bases between the germline ends. Per the germline V gene, CDR1 is SEHNR and CDR2 is FQNEAQ (reference sequence). This CDR3 comprises 15 residues. The CDR3 DNA reads as TGTGCCAGCAGCTTAGAAATCGGGAGCTCCTACGAGCAGTACTTC. It codes for CASSLEIGSSYEQYF.

The J gene is TRBJ1-1, the V gene TRBV5-4; a weak D match, TRBD1 (5 bases). The CDR3 runs to 14 residues. V lost 0 bases and J lost 0, with 6 bases in between. CDR1 SGHNT and CDR2 YYREEE come from the germline V gene (reference sequence). This chain's CDR3 is CASSLDRMNTEAFF. CDR3 sequence (DNA): TGTGCCAGCAGCTTGGACAGGATGAACACTGAAGCTTTCTTT.

This chain connects TRBV11-3 to TRBJ2-3; TRBD2 agrees at 13 bases. From germline, CDR1 is SGHNT and CDR2 YENEEA. Unmatched junction bases numbered 4, after V lost 1 base and J lost 0 bases. This CDR3 is 18 amino acids long. The CDR3 protein is CASSLGPTSGGSTDTQYF. CDR3 in DNA: TGTGCCAGCAGCTTAGGCCCGACTAGCGGGGGGAGCACAGATACGCAGTATTTT.

This clone was seen once. V usage is TRBV7-2 and J usage is TRBJ1-4, with D hard to call. Germline-derived CDR1 and CDR2 are SGHTA and FQGNSA. The V gene lost 5 bases and the J gene lost 3 bases, with 10 bases spanning the gap. This CDR3 has 14 residues. The CDR3 loop reads CASSLYGANEKLFF. The CDR3 DNA sequence: TGTGCCAGCAGCCTATACGGAGCTAATGAAAAACTGTTTTTT.

The chain is built from TRBV19 and TRBJ2-7, with D maybe TRBD1 (6 bases). The CDR3 is 16 residues long. Trimming took off 3 bases at V and 3 bases at J, with 18 bases between the two ends. CDR1 is LNHDA and CDR2 is SQIVND in the germline V gene (reference sequence). CDR3 sequence (DNA): TGTGCCAGTAGTATTGGGTCGACAGGAGTAATCTACGAGCAGTACTTC. Its protein is CASSIGSTGVIYEQYF.

This clone occurred a few times. The chain couples TRBV5-4 to TRBJ2-7; 8 bases match TRBD2. The CDR3 loop spans 16 amino acids. Germline trimming cut 0 bases from V and 2 bases from J; bases unmatched to any gene: 7. CDR1 and CDR2 (germline): SGHNT, YYREEE (reference sequence). The chain's CDR3 is CASSLAGGGLPYEQYF. DNA of the CDR3: TGTGCCAGCAGCTTGGCGGGCGGGGGGCTTCCCTACGAGCAGTACTTC. The full variable domain, in which reference TRBV5-4 and TRBJ2-7 provide the parts outside the CDR3, is ETGVTQSPTHLIKTRGQQVTLRCSSQSGHNTVSWYQQALGQGPQFIFQYYREEENGRGNFPPRFSGLQFPNYSSELNVNALELDDSALYLCASSLAGGGLPYEQYFGPGTRLTVT.

The rearrangement joins TRBV21-1 to TRBJ1-1. TRBV21-1 is recorded as a pseudogene. The CDR3 is 13 amino acids. The CDR3 region is CASSALINTEAFF. CDR3 in DNA: TGTGCCAGCAGCGCGCTAATTAACACTGAAGCTTTCTTT.

The chain has TRBV19 and TRBJ1-2, with D uncertain. Looked up from germline, CDR1 is LNHDA and CDR2 is SQIVND (reference sequence). The CDR3 is made up of 16 amino acids. V lost 3 bases and J lost 2, with 16 bases in between. CDR3 bases: TGTGCCAGTAGTATTAGGGAAGGCCAGTCCAACTATGGCTACACCTTC. Its protein product is CASSIREGQSNYGYTF.

This clone was seen only a few times. The V call is TRBV6-7, the J call TRBJ1-2; D may be TRBD1 (5 bases). TRBV6-7 is designated an ORF whose function remains uncertain. Trimming left V 5 bases short and J 5 bases short, with 18 bases between. The CDR3 spans 15 residues. CDR3 nucleotide sequence: TGTGCCAGCAGTAATGGGGCAGGGCCTGGGTATGGCTACACCTTC. Translating it yields CASSNGAGPGYGYTF.

This rearrangement joins TRBV5-8 to TRBJ2-4; 13 positions agree with TRBD2. The germline V gene has CDR1 SGHTS and CDR2 YDEGEE. Losses at the gene ends were 4 bases for V and 0 bases for J; bases not matched to a gene: 7. CDR3 size: 18 residues. CDR3 loop: CASSDGTSGVLAKNIQYF. The DNA for the CDR3 is TGTGCCAGCAGCGACGGGACTAGCGGGGTCCTAGCCAAAAACATTCAGTACTTC.

The CDR3 region has the DNA TGCGCCAGCAGCTTGTTCGCCACCACTCCGGTTCACGAGCAGTACTTC. Protein product: CASSLFATTPVHEQYF. This rearrangement joins TRBV5-1 to TRBJ2-7, with D unclear. Germline CDR1 and CDR2: SGHRS and YFSETQ. This CDR3 spans 16 amino acids. V was pared by 1 base and J by 5 bases, with 19 bases between.

In its sample, this clone was seen a few times. The V gene is TRBV30, the J gene TRBJ1-2, with a tentative D call TRBD1 (5 bases). The V end lost 2 bases, the J end lost 1 base, and 14 bases lay between the germline ends. This CDR3 spans 15 amino acids. The germline gives CDR1 GTSNPN, CDR2 SVGIG (reference sequence). CDR3 nucleotide sequence: TGTGCCTGGAGTTGGGGCGCCGGGCTTAACTATGGCTACACCTTC. This gives the protein CAWSWGAGLNYGYTF.

The count of this clone is one. V and J are TRBV11-2 and TRBJ1-1, with D unresolved. Trimming cost V 2 bases and J 2 bases, with 9 bases left between them. Germline loops: CDR1 SGHAT, CDR2 FQNNGV. The CDR3 spans 14 residues. The CDR3 loop reads CASSLILSNTEAFF. CDR3 in DNA: TGTGCCAGCAGCTTAATCTTGAGTAACACTGAAGCTTTCTTT.

The rearrangement joins TRBV10-2 to TRBJ2-7, with 10 nucleotides matching TRBD2. Trimming at V came to 3 bases and at J to 0 bases, leaving 8 bases not matched to a gene. The CDR3 is 17 amino acids. Germline V gene lookup returns CDR1 WSHSY and CDR2 SAAADI. The CDR3 reads CASSDGRLAGLSYEQYF. The DNA of the CDR3 is TGCGCCAGCAGTGACGGTCGACTAGCGGGTCTCTCCTACGAGCAGTACTTC.

This clone was seen repeatedly, ten times or more. The V call is TRBV6-1, the J call TRBJ1-4; unclear D gene. The CDR3 spans 16 residues. Trimming pared 1 base from V and 5 bases from J, leaving 14 bases between. Germline CDR1 and CDR2: MNHNS and SASEGT. CDR3 in DNA: TGTGCCAGCAGTGAAGAGGGCTGGGTCAGAAATGAAAAACTGTTTTTT. As protein: CASSEEGWVRNEKLFF.

This sequence joins TRBV11-2 and TRBJ1-5; a possible D gene is TRBD1 (6 bases). This CDR3 has 16 amino acids. Trimming took off 1 base at V and 1 base at J, with 11 bases between the two ends. The V gene's germline CDR1 is SGHAT and CDR2 FQNNGV. The DNA for the CDR3 is TGTGCCAGCAGCTTAGGTCCGGGGGCGAGCAATCAGCCCCAGCATTTT. Residues: CASSLGPGASNQPQHF. The entire variable domain, with the rest obtained from reference TRBV11-2 and TRBJ1-5, is as follows: EAGVAQSPRYKIIEKRQSVAFWCNPISGHATLYWYQQILGQGPKLLIQFQNNGVVDDSQLPKDRFSAERLKGVDSTLKIQPAKLEDSAVYLCASSLGPGASNQPQHFGDGTRLSIL.

The chain couples TRBV6-6 to TRBJ1-2; D perhaps matches TRBD1 (6 bases). This CDR3 has 13 amino acids. Germline lookup yields CDR1 MNHNY and CDR2 SVGAGI (reference sequence). The V end lost 7 bases, the J end lost 7 bases, and 16 bases lay between the germline ends. CDR3 amino acids: CASTTEAGVGYTF. CDR3 nucleotide sequence: TGTGCCAGCACGACCGAAGCAGGGGTTGGCTACACCTTC.

The V gene is TRBV7-8, the J gene TRBJ1-1, with D tentatively TRBD1 (5 bases). V dropped 9 bases and J dropped 3 bases, with 20 bases sitting between them. The length of the CDR3 is 15 residues. In germline, CDR1 is SGHVS, CDR2 FQNEAQ. CDR3: CASLRQSGIHTEAFF. The CDR3 nucleotides read TGTGCCAGTTTGAGACAATCAGGGATCCACACTGAAGCTTTCTTT.

The table lists this clone with a few counts. J is TRBJ2-5 and V is TRBV10-2; TRBD2 matches 9 bases. The CDR3 runs 16 residues. Per germline, CDR1 WSHSY and CDR2 SAAADI. The V and J ends lost 2 bases and 5 bases, in that order; junction bases with no gene match: 9. CDR3 nucleotide sequence: TGCGCCAGCAGTGAGATTGGCGGGGGGGCCAGGGAGACCCAGTACTTC. Amino acids: CASSEIGGGARETQYF.

This chain links TRBV6-6 with TRBJ1-2; 10 bases line up with TRBD1. CDR1 and CDR2 from the germline V gene are MNHNY and SVGAGI (reference sequence). With 5 bases clipped from V and 5 bases from J, the junction kept 8 bases outside the gene matches. CDR3 length: 15 amino acids. CDR3 in amino acids: CASSETGGAKYGYTF. The CDR3 coding sequence is TGTGCCAGCAGTGAGACAGGGGGCGCAAAGTATGGCTACACCTTC.

The chain combines TRBV7-6 with TRBJ2-2; D is ambiguous. Trimming stripped 0 bases from V and 7 bases from J, with 0 bases between. The CDR3 runs 11 residues. Germline V gene data show CDR1 as SGHVS and CDR2 as FNYEAQ. As DNA, the CDR3 is TGTGCCAGCAGCTTAGCCGGGGAGCTGTTTTTT. It yields the protein CASSLAGELFF.

The gene calls are TRBV19 and TRBJ1-4; D not certain. The CDR3 spans 14 residues. V was pared by 5 bases and J by 7 bases, with 14 bases between. Germline lookup yields CDR1 LNHDA and CDR2 SQIVND (reference sequence). The CDR3 DNA reads TGTGCCAGTAGTCTCTCCGGGTACCGTGAAAAACTGTTTTTT. Amino acid sequence: CASSLSGYREKLFF.

The genes are TRBV19 and TRBJ2-5; no firm D call. CDR1 and CDR2 (germline): LNHDA, SQIVND (reference sequence). The ends were cut back, 6 bases at V and 1 base at J, with 6 bases in the middle. The length of the CDR3 is 12 residues. The CDR3 loop reads CASRSLQETQYF. In DNA form, the CDR3 reads TGTGCCAGTAGAAGTCTCCAAGAGACCCAGTACTTC. The complete variable domain, with remaining parts taken from reference TRBV19 and TRBJ2-5, reads DGGITQSPKYLFRKEGQNVTLSCEQNLNHDAMYWYRQDPGQGLRLIYYSQIVNDFQKGDIAEGYSVSREKKESFPLTVTSAQKNPTAFYLCASRSLQETQYFGPGTRLLVL.